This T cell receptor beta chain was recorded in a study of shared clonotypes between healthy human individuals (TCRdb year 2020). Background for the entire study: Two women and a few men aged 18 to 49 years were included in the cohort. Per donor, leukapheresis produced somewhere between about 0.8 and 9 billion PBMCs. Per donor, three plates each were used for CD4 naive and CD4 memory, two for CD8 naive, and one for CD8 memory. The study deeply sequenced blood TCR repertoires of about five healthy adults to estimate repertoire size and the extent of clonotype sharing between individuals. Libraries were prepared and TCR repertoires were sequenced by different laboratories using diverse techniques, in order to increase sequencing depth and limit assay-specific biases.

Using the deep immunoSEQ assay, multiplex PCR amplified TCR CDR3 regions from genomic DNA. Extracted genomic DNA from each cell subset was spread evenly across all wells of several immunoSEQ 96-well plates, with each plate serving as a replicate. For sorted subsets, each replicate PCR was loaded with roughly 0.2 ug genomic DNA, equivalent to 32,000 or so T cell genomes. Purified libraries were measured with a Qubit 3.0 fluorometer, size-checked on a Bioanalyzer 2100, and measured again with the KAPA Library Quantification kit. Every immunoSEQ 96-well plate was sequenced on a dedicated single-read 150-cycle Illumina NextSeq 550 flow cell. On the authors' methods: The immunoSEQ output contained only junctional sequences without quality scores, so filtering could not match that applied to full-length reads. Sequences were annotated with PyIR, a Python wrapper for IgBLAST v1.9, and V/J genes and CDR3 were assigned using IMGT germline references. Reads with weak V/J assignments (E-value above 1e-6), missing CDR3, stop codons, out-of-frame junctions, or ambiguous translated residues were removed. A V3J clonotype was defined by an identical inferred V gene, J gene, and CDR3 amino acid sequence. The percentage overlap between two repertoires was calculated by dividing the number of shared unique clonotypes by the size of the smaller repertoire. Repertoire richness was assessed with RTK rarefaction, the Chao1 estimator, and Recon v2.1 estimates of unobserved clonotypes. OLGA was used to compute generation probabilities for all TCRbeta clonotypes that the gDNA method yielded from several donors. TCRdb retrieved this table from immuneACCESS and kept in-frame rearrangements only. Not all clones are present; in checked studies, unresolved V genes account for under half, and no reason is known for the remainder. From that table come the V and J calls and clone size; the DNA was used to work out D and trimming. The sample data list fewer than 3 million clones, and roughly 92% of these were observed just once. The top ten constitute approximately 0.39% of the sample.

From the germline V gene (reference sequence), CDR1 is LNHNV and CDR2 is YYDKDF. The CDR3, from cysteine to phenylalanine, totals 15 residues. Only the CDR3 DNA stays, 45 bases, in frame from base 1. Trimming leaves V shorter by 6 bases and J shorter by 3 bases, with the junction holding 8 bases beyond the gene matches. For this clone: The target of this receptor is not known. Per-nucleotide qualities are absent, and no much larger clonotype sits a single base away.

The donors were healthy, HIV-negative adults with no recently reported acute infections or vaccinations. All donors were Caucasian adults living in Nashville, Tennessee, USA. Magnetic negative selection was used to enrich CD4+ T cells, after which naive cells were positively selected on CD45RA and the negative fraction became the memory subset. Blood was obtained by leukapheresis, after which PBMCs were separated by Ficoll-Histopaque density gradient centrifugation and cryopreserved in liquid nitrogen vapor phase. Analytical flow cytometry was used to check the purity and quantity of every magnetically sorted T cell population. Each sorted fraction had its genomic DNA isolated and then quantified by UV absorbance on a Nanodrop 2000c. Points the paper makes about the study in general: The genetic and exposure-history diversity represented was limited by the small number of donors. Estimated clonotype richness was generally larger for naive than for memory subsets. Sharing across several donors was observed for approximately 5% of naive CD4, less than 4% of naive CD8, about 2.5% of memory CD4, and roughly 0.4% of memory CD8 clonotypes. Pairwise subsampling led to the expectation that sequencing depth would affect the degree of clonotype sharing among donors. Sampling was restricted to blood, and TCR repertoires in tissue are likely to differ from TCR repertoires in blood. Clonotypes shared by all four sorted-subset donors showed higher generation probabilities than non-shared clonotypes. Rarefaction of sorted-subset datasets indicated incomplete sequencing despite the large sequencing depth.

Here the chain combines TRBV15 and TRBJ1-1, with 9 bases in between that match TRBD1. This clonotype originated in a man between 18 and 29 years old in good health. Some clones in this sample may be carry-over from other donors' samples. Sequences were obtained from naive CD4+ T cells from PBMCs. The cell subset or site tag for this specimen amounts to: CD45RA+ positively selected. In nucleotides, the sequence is TGTGCCACCAGGAGACAGGGGGGAGGGGACACTGAAGCTTTCTTT. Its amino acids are CATRRQGGGDTEAFF.